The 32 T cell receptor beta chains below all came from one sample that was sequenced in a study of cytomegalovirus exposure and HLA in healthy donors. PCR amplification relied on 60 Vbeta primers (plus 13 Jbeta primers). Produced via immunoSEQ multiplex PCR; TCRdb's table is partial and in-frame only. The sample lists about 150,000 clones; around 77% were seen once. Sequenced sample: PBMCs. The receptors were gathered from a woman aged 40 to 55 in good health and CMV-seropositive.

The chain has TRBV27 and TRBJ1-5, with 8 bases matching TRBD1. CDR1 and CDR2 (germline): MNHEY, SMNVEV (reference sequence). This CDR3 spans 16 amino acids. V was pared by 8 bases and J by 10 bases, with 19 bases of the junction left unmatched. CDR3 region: CASLPSVQGAKYPQHF. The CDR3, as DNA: TGTGCCAGCCTCCCTTCGGTTCAGGGGGCCAAATATCCCCAGCATTTT.

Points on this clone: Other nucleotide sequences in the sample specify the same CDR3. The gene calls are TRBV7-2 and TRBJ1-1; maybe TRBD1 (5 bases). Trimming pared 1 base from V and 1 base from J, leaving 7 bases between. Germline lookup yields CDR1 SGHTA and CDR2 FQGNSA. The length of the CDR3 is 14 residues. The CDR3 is CASSLDRGNTEAFF. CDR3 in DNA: TGTGCCAGCAGCTTAGATAGGGGGAACACTGAAGCTTTCTTT.

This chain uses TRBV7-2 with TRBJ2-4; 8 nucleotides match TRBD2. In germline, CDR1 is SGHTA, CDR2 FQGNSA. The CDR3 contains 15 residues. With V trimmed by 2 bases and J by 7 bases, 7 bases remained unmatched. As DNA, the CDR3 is TGTGCCAGCAGCTTATCGTCAGGCGGGGGGAACATTCAGTACTTC. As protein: CASSLSSGGGNIQYF.

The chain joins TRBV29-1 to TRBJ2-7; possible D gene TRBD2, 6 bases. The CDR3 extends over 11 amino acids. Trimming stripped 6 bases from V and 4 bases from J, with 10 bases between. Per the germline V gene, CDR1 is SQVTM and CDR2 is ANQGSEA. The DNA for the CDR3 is TGCAGCGTCAGGGACTTTTACGAGCAGTACTTC. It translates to CSVRDFYEQYF.

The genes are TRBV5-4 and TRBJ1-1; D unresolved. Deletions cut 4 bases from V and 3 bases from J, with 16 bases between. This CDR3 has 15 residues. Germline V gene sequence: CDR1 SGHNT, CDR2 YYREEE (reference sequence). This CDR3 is CASSPVGGWDTEAFF. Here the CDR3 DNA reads TGTGCCAGCAGCCCTGTCGGAGGGTGGGACACTGAAGCTTTCTTT. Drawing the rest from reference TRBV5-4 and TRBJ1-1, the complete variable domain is ETGVTQSPTHLIKTRGQQVTLRCSSQSGHNTVSWYQQALGQGPQFIFQYYREEENGRGNFPPRFSGLQFPNYSSELNVNALELDDSALYLCASSPVGGWDTEAFFGQGTRLTVV.

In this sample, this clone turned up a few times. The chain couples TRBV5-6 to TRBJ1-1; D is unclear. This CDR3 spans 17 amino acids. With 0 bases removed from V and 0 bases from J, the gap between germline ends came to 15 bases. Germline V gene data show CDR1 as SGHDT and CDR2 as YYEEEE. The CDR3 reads CASSLVGSDLVNTEAFF. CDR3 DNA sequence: TGTGCCAGCAGCTTGGTTGGGTCTGACCTAGTGAACACTGAAGCTTTCTTT.

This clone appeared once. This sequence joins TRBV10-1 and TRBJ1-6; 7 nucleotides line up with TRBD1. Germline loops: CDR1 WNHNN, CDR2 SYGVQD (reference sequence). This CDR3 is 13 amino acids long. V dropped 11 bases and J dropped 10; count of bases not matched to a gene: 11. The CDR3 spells CAPPSRGNSPLHF. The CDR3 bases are TGCGCCCCCCCATCCAGGGGGAACTCACCCCTCCACTTT.

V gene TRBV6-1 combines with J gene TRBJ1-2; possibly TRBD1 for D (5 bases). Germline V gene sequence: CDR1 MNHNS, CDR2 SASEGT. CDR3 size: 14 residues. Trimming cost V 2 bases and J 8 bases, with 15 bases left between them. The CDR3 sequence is CASSETAGLGGYTF. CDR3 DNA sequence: TGTGCCAGCAGTGAAACGGCGGGGCTGGGGGGCTACACCTTC.

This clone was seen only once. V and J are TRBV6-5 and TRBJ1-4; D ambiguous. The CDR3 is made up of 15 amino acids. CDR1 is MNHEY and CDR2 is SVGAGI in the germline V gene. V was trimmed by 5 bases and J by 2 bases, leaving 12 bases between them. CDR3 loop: CASSSGWATNEKLFF. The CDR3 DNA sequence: TGTGCCAGCAGTAGCGGATGGGCCACTAATGAAAAACTGTTTTTT.

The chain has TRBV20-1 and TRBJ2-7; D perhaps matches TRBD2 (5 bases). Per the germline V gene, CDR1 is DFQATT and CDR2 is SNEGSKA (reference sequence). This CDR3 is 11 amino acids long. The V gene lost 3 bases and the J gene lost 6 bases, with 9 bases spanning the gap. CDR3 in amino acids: CSARGGCEQYF. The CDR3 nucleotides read TGCAGTGCTAGGGGCGGGTGCGAGCAGTACTTC.

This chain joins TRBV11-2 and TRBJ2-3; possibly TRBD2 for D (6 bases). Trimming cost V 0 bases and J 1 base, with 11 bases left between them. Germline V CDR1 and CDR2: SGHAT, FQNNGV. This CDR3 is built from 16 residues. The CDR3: CASSLDGGAGTDTQYF. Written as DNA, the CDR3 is TGTGCCAGCAGCTTAGATGGAGGGGCGGGCACAGATACGCAGTATTTT.

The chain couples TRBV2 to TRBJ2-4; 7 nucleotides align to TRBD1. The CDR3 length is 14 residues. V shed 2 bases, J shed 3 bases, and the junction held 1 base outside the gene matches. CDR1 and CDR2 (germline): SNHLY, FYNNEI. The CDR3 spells CASSERQGKNIQYF. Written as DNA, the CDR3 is TGTGCCAGCAGTGAAAGACAGGGCAAAAACATTCAGTACTTC.

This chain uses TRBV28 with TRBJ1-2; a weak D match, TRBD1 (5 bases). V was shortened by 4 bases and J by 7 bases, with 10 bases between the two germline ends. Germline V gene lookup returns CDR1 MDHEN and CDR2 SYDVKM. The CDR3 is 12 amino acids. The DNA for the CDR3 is TGTGCCAGCAGTTCCAGGGTAGTTGGCTACACCTTC. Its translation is CASSSRVVGYTF.

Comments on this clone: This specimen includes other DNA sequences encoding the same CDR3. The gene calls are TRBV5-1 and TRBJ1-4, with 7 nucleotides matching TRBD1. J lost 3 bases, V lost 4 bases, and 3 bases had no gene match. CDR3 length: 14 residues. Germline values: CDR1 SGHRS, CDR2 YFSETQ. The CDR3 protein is CASSLDRPNEKLFF. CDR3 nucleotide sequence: TGCGCCAGCAGCCTGGACAGGCCTAATGAAAAACTGTTTTTT.

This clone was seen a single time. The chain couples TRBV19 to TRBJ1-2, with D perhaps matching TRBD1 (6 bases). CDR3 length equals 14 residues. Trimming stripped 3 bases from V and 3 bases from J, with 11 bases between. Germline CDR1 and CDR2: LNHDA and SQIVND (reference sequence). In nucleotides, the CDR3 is TGTGCCAGTAGTATTGGACAGTTCCACTATGGCTACACCTTC. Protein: CASSIGQFHYGYTF.

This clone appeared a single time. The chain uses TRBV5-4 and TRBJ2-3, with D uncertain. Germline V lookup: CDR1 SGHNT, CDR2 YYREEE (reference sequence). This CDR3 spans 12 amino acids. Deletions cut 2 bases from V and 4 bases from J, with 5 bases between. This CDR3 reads CASSFIADTQYF. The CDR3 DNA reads TGTGCCAGCAGCTTTATAGCAGATACGCAGTATTTT.

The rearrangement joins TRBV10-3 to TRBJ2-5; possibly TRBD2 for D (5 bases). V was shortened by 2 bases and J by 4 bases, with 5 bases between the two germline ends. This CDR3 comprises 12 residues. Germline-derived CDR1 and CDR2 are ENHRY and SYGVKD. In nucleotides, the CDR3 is TGTGCCATCAGTGAGAGCGGAGAGACCCAGTACTTC. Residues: CAISESGETQYF.

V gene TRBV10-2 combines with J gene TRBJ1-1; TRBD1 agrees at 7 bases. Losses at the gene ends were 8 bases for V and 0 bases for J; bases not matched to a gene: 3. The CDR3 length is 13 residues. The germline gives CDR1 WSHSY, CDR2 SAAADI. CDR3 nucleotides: TGCGCCAGCCGGGACAGCGTGAACACTGAAGCTTTCTTT. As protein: CASRDSVNTEAFF.

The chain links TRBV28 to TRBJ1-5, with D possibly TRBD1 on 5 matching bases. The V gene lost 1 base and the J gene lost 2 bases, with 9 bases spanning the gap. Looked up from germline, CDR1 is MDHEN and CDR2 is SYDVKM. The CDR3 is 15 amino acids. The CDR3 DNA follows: TGTGCCAGCAGTTTATCAGGGTTGGGCAATCAGCCCCAGCATTTT. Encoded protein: CASSLSGLGNQPQHF.

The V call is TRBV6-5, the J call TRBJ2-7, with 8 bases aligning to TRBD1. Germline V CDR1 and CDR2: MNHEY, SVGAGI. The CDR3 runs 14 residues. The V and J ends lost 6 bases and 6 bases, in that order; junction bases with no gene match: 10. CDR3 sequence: CASSLLQGEREQYF. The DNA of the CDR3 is TGTGCCAGCAGCTTATTACAGGGGGAACGCGAGCAGTACTTC.

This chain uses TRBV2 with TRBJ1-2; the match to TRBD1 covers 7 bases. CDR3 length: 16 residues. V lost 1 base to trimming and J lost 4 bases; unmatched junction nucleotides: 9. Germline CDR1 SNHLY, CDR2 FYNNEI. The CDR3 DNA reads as TGTGCCAGCAGTGAAGTCGGGGCAGGGGGAGGCTATGGCTACACCTTC. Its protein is CASSEVGAGGGYGYTF.

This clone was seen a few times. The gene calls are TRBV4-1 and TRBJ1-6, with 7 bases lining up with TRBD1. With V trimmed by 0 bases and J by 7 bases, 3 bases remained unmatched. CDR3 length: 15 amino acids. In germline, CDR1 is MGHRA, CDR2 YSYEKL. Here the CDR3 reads CASSQDATGNSPLHF. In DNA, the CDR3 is TGCGCCAGCAGCCAAGATGCGACAGGGAATTCACCCCTCCACTTT.

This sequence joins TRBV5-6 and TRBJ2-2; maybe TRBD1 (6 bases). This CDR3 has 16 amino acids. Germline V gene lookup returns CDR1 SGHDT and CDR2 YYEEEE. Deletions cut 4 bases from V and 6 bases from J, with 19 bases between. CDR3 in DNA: TGTGCCAGCAGCCCAGTTCGGGTTCCAGGGGCCGGGGAGCTGTTTTTT. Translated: CASSPVRVPGAGELFF.

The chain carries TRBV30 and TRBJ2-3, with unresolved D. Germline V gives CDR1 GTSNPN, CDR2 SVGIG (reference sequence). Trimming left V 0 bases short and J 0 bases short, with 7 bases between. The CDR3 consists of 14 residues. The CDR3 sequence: CAWSVLRSTDTQYF. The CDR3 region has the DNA TGTGCCTGGAGTGTACTCAGGAGCACAGATACGCAGTATTTT.

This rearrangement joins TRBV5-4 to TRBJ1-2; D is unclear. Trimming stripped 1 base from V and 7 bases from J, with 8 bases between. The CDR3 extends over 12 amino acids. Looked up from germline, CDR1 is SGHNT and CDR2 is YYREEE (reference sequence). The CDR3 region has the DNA TGTGCCAGCAGCTTGTTGCGGGGTGGCTACACCTTC. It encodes CASSLLRGGYTF.

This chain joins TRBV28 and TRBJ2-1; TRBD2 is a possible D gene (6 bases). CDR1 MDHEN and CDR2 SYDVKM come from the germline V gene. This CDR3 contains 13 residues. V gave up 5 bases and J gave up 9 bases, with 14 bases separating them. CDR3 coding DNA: TGTGCCAGCAGTCCCCCCCAGGGAGGTGAGCAGTTCTTC. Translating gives CASSPPQGGEQFF.

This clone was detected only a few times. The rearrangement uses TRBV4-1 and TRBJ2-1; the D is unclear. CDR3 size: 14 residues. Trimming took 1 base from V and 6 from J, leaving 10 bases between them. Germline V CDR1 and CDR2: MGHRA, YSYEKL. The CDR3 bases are TGCGCCAGCAGCCAAGGATTGCGCGGCAATGAGCAGTTCTTC. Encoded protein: CASSQGLRGNEQFF.

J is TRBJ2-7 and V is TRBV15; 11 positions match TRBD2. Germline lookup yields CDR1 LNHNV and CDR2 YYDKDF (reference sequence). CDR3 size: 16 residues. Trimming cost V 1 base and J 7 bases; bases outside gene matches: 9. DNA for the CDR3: TGTGCCACCAGCAGAGTACTAGCGGGGGCCGGCGGAGAGCAGTACTTC. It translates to CATSRVLAGAGGEQYF.

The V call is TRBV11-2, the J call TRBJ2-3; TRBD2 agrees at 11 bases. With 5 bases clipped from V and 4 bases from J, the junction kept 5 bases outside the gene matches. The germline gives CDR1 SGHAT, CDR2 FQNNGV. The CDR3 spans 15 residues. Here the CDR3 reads CASSPTSGGADTQYF. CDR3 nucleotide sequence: TGTGCCAGCAGCCCCACTAGCGGGGGTGCAGATACGCAGTATTTT.

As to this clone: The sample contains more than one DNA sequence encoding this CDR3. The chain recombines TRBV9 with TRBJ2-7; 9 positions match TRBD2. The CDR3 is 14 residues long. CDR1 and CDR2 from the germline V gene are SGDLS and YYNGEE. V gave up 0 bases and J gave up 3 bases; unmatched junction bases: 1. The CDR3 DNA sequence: TGTGCCAGCAGCGTAGGCGGGGGGGGCTACGAGCAGTACTTC. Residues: CASSVGGGGYEQYF.

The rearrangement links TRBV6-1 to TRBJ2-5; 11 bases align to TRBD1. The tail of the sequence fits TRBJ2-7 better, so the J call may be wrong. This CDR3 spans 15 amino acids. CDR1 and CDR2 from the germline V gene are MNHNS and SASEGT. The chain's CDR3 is CASIRDRGILYEQYF. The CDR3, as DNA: TGTGCCAGCATTAGGGACAGGGGGATTTTGTACGAGCAGTACTTC.

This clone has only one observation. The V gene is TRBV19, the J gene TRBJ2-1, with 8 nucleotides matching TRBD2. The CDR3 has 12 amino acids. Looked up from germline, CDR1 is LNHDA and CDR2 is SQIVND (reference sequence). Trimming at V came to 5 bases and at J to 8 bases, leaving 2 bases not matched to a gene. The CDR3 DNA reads TGTGCCAGTAGTCGCGGGGGGTATGAGCAGTTCTTC. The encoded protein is CASSRGGYEQFF.